The 15 T cell receptor beta chains presented below share a single source sample, sequenced in a study of blood T cell repertoires in COVID-19. Clones were read by immunoSEQ multiplex PCR, and TCRdb kept only the in-frame ones, dropping some. Among 110,000 to 150,000 clones listed, 80% were seen once. The sequenced sample was peripheral blood. The receptors come from a man between 65 and 79 years old who had recovered from COVID-19.

This chain links TRBV5-6 with TRBJ2-1; D remains ambiguous. CDR3 length: 16 amino acids. CDR1 and CDR2 (germline): SGHDT, YYEEEE. Trimming shortened V by 0 bases and J by 0 bases, and 10 bases separated the two germline ends. CDR3 loop: CASSLAGGGSYNEQFF. The CDR3 DNA reads TGTGCCAGCAGCTTGGCCGGCGGCGGCTCCTACAATGAGCAGTTCTTC.

In nucleotides, the CDR3 is TGTGCCAGCAGCCTCGATGGGCGGGAGGGAGCAGATACGCAGTATTTT. Translating gives CASSLDGREGADTQYF. The rearrangement uses TRBV9 and TRBJ2-3, with 9 bases aligning to TRBD2. The CDR3 extends over 16 amino acids. With V trimmed by 4 bases and J by 4 bases, 10 bases remained unmatched. CDR1 is SGDLS, CDR2 YYNGEE, per germline.

V is TRBV27 and J is TRBJ2-4; TRBD1 aligns across 10 bases. The germline V gene has CDR1 MNHEY and CDR2 SMNVEV (reference sequence). J was trimmed by 1 base and V by 5 bases; bases with no gene match: 11. The CDR3 loop spans 18 amino acids. The CDR3: CASSQSPRQGAAKNIQYF. The CDR3 DNA follows: TGTGCCAGCAGTCAATCCCCTCGACAGGGGGCGGCCAAAAACATTCAGTACTTC.

V and J are TRBV7-8 and TRBJ1-5; 7 bases match TRBD1. V shed 5 bases, J shed 0 bases, and the junction held 4 bases outside the gene matches. The CDR3 loop spans 15 amino acids. CDR1 and CDR2 from the germline V gene are SGHVS and FQNEAQ. The CDR3 loop reads CASSQQGNSNQPQHF. The CDR3 DNA reads TGTGCCAGCAGCCAACAGGGGAATAGCAATCAGCCCCAGCATTTT. Full variable domain (missing parts from reference TRBV7-8 and TRBJ1-5): GAGVSQSPRYKVAKRGQDVALRCDPISGHVSLFWYQQALGQGPEFLTYFQNEAQLDKSGLPSDRFFAERPEGSVSTLKIQRTQQEDSAVYLCASSQQGNSNQPQHFGDGTRLSIL.

The chain uses TRBV24-1 and TRBJ2-1; the D gene is possibly TRBD2 (6 bases). CDR3 length: 13 amino acids. V was trimmed by 9 bases and J by 5 bases, leaving 13 bases between them. Germline-derived CDR1 and CDR2 are KGHDR and SFDVKD. The DNA of the CDR3 is TGTGCCACCGAAGGGCGGGGAGACAATGAGCAGTTCTTC. Translation: CATEGRGDNEQFF.

This chain joins TRBV18 and TRBJ1-1; 7 positions match TRBD1. The CDR3 totals 13 residues. V lost 6 bases, J lost 7 bases, and 8 bases stayed unmatched. CDR1 is KGHSH, CDR2 LQKENI, per germline. CDR3 amino acids: CASSQGQKNEAFF. DNA of the CDR3: TGTGCCAGCTCCCAGGGACAGAAAAATGAAGCTTTCTTT. Based on the CDR3 plus reference TRBV18 and TRBJ1-1, the full variable domain is NAGVMQNPRHLVRRRGQEARLRCSPMKGHSHVYWYRQLPEEGLKFMVYLQKENIIDESGMPKERFSAEFPKEGPSILRIQQVVRGDSAAYFCASSQGQKNEAFFGQGTRLTVV.

J is TRBJ2-7 and V is TRBV19; TRBD1 agrees at 9 bases. This CDR3 is built from 14 residues. The V and J ends lost 4 bases and 0 bases, in that order; junction bases with no gene match: 1. In germline, CDR1 is LNHDA, CDR2 SQIVND (reference sequence). CDR3 sequence reads: CASSRDRVSYEQYF. The CDR3 nucleotides read TGTGCCAGTAGTAGGGACAGGGTCTCCTACGAGCAGTACTTC.

The chain recombines TRBV9 with TRBJ1-6, with 10 bases matching TRBD1. The V segment lost 4 bases and the J segment 9 bases; nucleotides outside the gene matches: 4. This CDR3 is built from 14 residues. Germline assignment: CDR1 SGDLS and CDR2 YYNGEE. CDR3 DNA sequence: TGTGCCAGCAGCCACCGGACAGGGGGTTCACCCCTCCACTTT. Protein: CASSHRTGGSPLHF.

This clone was found once. The chain is built from TRBV7-8 and TRBJ2-7; maybe TRBD2 (5 bases). V was shortened by 4 bases and J by 0 bases, with 13 bases between the two germline ends. Germline CDR1 and CDR2: SGHVS and FQNEAQ. CDR3 length: 15 amino acids. DNA of the CDR3: TGTGCCAGCAGCTCCGAGCGGCAGCCCTCCTACGAGCAGTACTTC. Amino acids: CASSSERQPSYEQYF.

This chain uses TRBV11-2 with TRBJ2-1, with D unresolved. V was cut by 2 bases and J by 8 bases, with 4 bases left in between. Germline V gene data show CDR1 as SGHAT and CDR2 as FQNNGV. The CDR3 contains 11 residues. CDR3 DNA sequence: TGTGCCAGCAGCTTATTCTATGAGCAGTTCTTC. This codes for CASSLFYEQFF. The full variable domain, rest sourced from reference TRBV11-2 and TRBJ2-1, is EAGVAQSPRYKIIEKRQSVAFWCNPISGHATLYWYQQILGQGPKLLIQFQNNGVVDDSQLPKDRFSAERLKGVDSTLKIQPAKLEDSAVYLCASSLFYEQFFGPGTRLTVL.

This clone came up once. The chain is built from TRBV7-2 and TRBJ2-4; D ambiguous. This CDR3 comprises 14 residues. V was pared by 5 bases and J by 0 bases, with 8 bases between. CDR1 is SGHTA and CDR2 is FQGNSA in the germline V gene. CDR3 region: CASSPGLAKNIQYF. The CDR3 DNA is TGTGCCAGCAGCCCGGGTTTAGCCAAAAACATTCAGTACTTC.

The chain employs TRBV5-1 and TRBJ2-7; 7 bases agree with TRBD2. The CDR3 is made up of 11 amino acids. J was trimmed by 7 bases and V by 4 bases; bases with no gene match: 2. Germline CDR1 reads SGHRS; CDR2 reads YFSETQ. CDR3 nucleotide sequence: TGCGCCAGCAGCACGGGGGGAGAGCAGTACTTC. Residues: CASSTGGEQYF.

The chain has TRBV20-1 and TRBJ2-7; D possibly corresponds to TRBD1 (5 bases). Trimming took 2 bases from V and 4 from J, leaving 6 bases between them. The germline V gene has CDR1 DFQATT and CDR2 SNEGSKA (reference sequence). The CDR3 covers 11 residues. CDR3 nucleotides: TGCAGTGCTAGACAGGGATACGAGCAGTACTTC. As protein: CSARQGYEQYF.

The genes are TRBV5-4 and TRBJ2-7, with 11 bases matching TRBD1. Germline CDR1 SGHNT, CDR2 YYREEE (reference sequence). There are 15 residues in the CDR3. V lost 3 bases, J lost 5 bases, and 7 bases stayed unmatched. CDR3 bases: TGTGCCAGCAGCTATCCGGGACAGGGGGAGCACGAGCAGTACTTC. Residues: CASSYPGQGEHEQYF.

The V call is TRBV5-4, the J call TRBJ1-6, with D perhaps matching TRBD1 (5 bases). V lost 0 bases to trimming and J lost 10 bases, with 5 bases between them. The CDR3 has 12 amino acids. Looked up from germline, CDR1 is SGHNT and CDR2 is YYREEE (reference sequence). CDR3 in DNA: TGTGCCAGCAGCTTGGGGACATCACCCCTCCACTTT. Residues: CASSLGTSPLHF.